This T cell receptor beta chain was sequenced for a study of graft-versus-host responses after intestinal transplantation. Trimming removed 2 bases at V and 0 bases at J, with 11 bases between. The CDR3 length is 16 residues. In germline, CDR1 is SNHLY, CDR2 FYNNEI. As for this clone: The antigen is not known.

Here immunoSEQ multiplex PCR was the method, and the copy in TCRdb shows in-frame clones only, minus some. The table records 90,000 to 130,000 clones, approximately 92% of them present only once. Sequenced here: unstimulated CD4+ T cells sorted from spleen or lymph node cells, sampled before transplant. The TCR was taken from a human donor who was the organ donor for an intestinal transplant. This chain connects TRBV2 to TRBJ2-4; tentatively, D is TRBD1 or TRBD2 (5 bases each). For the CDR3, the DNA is TGTGCCAGCAGTGAATTGGGGGTATTAGCCAAAAACATTCAGTACTTC. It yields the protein CASSELGVLAKNIQYF.